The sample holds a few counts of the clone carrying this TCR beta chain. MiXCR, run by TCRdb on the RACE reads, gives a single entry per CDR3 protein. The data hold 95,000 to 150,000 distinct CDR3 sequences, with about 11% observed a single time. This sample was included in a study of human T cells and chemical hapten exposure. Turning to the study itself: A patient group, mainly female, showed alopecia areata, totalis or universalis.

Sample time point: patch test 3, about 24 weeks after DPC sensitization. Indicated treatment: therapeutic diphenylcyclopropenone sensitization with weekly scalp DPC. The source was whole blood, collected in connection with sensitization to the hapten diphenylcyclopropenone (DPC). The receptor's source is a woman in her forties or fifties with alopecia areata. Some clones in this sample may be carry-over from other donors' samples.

The CDR3 coding sequence is TGTGCCAGCAGCCAAGCCTCGGGACTAGCGGGTCAACTTTCCTACAATGAGCAGTTCTTC. It codes for CASSQASGLAGQLSYNEQFF. This rearrangement joins TRBV4-2 to TRBJ2-1; 12 bases agree with TRBD2. V shed 1 base, J shed 1 base, and the junction held 11 bases outside the gene matches. CDR1 and CDR2 (germline): LGHNA, YNFKEQ. The CDR3 has 20 residues.